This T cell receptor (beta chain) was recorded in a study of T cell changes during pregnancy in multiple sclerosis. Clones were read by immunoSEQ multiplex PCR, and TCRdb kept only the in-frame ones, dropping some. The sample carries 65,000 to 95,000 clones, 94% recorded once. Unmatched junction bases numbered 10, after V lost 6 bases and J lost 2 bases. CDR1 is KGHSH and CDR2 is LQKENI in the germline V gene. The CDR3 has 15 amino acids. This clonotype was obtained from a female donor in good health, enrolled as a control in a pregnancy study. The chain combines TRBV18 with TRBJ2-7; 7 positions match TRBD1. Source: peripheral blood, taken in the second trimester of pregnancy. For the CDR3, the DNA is TGTGCCAGCTCGGCAGACAGGGTGAGTGCCTACGAGCAGTACTTC. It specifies CASSADRVSAYEQYF.